One and the same sample provided the 21 T cell receptor beta chains below, sequenced in a study of shared clonotypes between healthy human individuals. The table came from immunoSEQ multiplex PCR; TCRdb's copy has only in-frame clones and leaves some out. The sample has roughly 2.5 million clones, around 90% seen once. The sequencing sample was made of naive CD4+ T cells sorted from blood. Documented subset: CD45RA+ positively selected. The source of these receptors is a man between 18 and 35 years old in good health.

This clone was recorded once. This chain joins TRBV11-2 and TRBJ1-1; 12 nucleotides align to TRBD1. Unmatched junction bases numbered 10, after V lost 5 bases and J lost 0 bases. The germline V gene has CDR1 SGHAT and CDR2 FQNNGV. CDR3 length: 18 amino acids. CDR3 sequence: CASSPFSGTGGVNTEAFF. The CDR3 bases are TGTGCCAGCAGCCCATTCTCCGGGACAGGGGGCGTGAACACTGAAGCTTTCTTT.

The rearrangement links TRBV10-3 to TRBJ2-7, with 7 bases lining up with TRBD1. Trimming cost V 5 bases and J 0 bases; bases outside gene matches: 4. The length of the CDR3 is 14 residues. Per the germline V gene, CDR1 is ENHRY and CDR2 is SYGVKD. For the CDR3, the DNA is TGTGCCATCAGTCCGACAGGGAACTCCTACGAGCAGTACTTC. Its protein is CAISPTGNSYEQYF.

As concerns this clone: Other DNA sequences in this sample translate to the same CDR3. The gene calls are TRBV7-3 and TRBJ1-5; possibly TRBD1 for D (5 bases). In germline, CDR1 is SGHTA, CDR2 FQGTGA. The CDR3 extends over 13 amino acids. With 0 bases removed from V and 5 bases from J, the gap between germline ends came to 5 bases. The DNA for the CDR3 is TGTGCCAGCAGCTTAACAGGGGATCAGCCCCAGCATTTT. Amino acids: CASSLTGDQPQHF.

The rearrangement links TRBV10-3 to TRBJ2-5; no clear D. V lost 5 bases and J 7 bases, leaving 17 bases between the germline ends. Germline V CDR1 and CDR2: ENHRY, SYGVKD. The CDR3 spans 14 residues. The CDR3 region is CAISLAAQARTQYF. Here the CDR3 DNA reads TGTGCCATCAGTCTGGCGGCCCAGGCGAGGACCCAGTACTTC.

The CDR3 reads CASSSRYEQYF. For the CDR3, the DNA is TGTGCCAGCAGCTCCCGTTACGAGCAGTACTTC. The chain recombines TRBV7-2 with TRBJ2-7; no clear D. The ends were cut back, 4 bases at V and 4 bases at J, with 5 bases in the middle. Germline CDR1 and CDR2: SGHTA and FQGNSA. This CDR3 is 11 amino acids long.

The chain couples TRBV5-1 to TRBJ2-5; no clear D gene. The length of the CDR3 is 14 residues. In germline, CDR1 is SGHRS, CDR2 YFSETQ. The V end was cut by 4 bases, the J end by 1 base, with 11 bases between. CDR3: CASSRVGVQETQYF. CDR3 coding DNA: TGCGCCAGCAGCCGAGTAGGTGTCCAAGAGACCCAGTACTTC.

This clone was recorded only once. The chain has TRBV30 and TRBJ1-6; D unclear. V was shortened by 3 bases and J by 3 bases, with 24 bases between the two germline ends. Germline V lookup: CDR1 GTSNPN, CDR2 SVGIG (reference sequence). This CDR3 is 19 amino acids long. The CDR3 DNA follows: TGTGCCTGGAGGGCACCACAAGGGCGTACGGGCATCTATAATTCACCCCTCCACTTT. Amino acids: CAWRAPQGRTGIYNSPLHF. Using reference TRBV30 and TRBJ1-6 for the parts outside the CDR3, the full variable domain is SQTIHQWPATLVQPVGSPLSLECTVEGTSNPNLYWYRQAAGRGLQLLFYSVGIGQISSEVPQNLSASRPQDRQFILSSKKLLLSDSGFYLCAWRAPQGRTGIYNSPLHFGNGTRLTVT.

Worth noting for this clone: This specimen includes other DNA sequences encoding the same CDR3. This chain uses TRBV7-2 with TRBJ1-1; D gene ambiguous. The V end lost 2 bases, the J end lost 0 bases, and 4 bases lay between the germline ends. Germline loops: CDR1 SGHTA, CDR2 FQGNSA. This CDR3 spans 13 amino acids. This chain's CDR3 is CASSLRMNTEAFF. CDR3 sequence (DNA): TGTGCCAGCAGCTTACGAATGAACACTGAAGCTTTCTTT. Full variable domain (rest looked up from reference TRBV7-2 and TRBJ1-1): GAGVSQSPSNKVTEKGKDVELRCDPISGHTALYWYRQSLGQGLEFLIYFQGNSAPDKSGLPSDRFSAERTGGSVSTLTIQRTQQEDSAVYLCASSLRMNTEAFFGQGTRLTVV.

CDR3 protein: CASSLGGTDFRETQYF. DNA of the CDR3: TGCGCCAGCAGCTTGGGGGGGACAGACTTTCGAGAGACCCAGTACTTC. This chain joins TRBV5-1 and TRBJ2-5; TRBD1 agrees at 7 bases. This CDR3 is built from 16 residues. V gave up 0 bases and J gave up 4 bases; unmatched junction bases: 9. Germline loops: CDR1 SGHRS, CDR2 YFSETQ.

The rearrangement links TRBV11-2 to TRBJ2-1; the D call may be TRBD1 or TRBD2 (5 bases each). CDR3 size: 16 residues. Germline V CDR1 and CDR2: SGHAT, FQNNGV. With 5 bases removed from V and 4 bases from J, the gap between germline ends came to 18 bases. The DNA for the CDR3 is TGTGCCAGCAGCGCTTCGGGACGGAGAAATTACAATGAGCAGTTCTTC. It encodes CASSASGRRNYNEQFF.

On this clone itself: One end of the junction fails to match germline, which may point to a read error. The chain combines TRBV7-7 with TRBJ2-3; D perhaps matches TRBD2 (6 bases). There are 22 residues in the CDR3. Germline V gives CDR1 SSHAT, CDR2 FNYEAQ (reference sequence). The CDR3 reads CASSPVGRGRGDGACKTDTQYF. CDR3 DNA sequence: TGTGCTAGCAGCCCCGTAGGTCGGGGCCGCGGGGACGGAGCATGCAAAACAGATACGCAGTATTTT.

The V call is TRBV15, the J call TRBJ2-7; possibly TRBD1 for D (5 bases). Trimming took off 0 bases at V and 7 bases at J, with 10 bases between the two ends. Germline CDR1 is LNHNV and CDR2 is YYDKDF (reference sequence). The CDR3 is 13 amino acids. The CDR3 here is CATSRDHDSEQYF. The CDR3 DNA sequence: TGTGCCACCAGCAGAGATCACGACAGTGAGCAGTACTTC.

The chain links TRBV25-1 to TRBJ1-6; a possible D gene is TRBD1 (5 bases). V was trimmed by 9 bases and J by 5 bases, leaving 11 bases between them. This CDR3 is 13 amino acids long. Germline V gives CDR1 MGHDK, CDR2 SYGVNS. The DNA of the CDR3 is TGTGCCAGTCTAGGACACAATAATTCACCCCTCCACTTT. This translates into CASLGHNNSPLHF.

The chain has TRBV5-1 and TRBJ2-2; 11 bases are shared with TRBD1. The V and J ends lost 6 bases and 6 bases, in that order; junction bases with no gene match: 7. CDR1 is SGHRS, CDR2 YFSETQ, per germline. CDR3 length: 15 residues. CDR3 residues: CASTKGQGEAGELFF. For the CDR3, the DNA is TGCGCCAGCACCAAGGGACAGGGGGAGGCCGGGGAGCTGTTTTTT.

The chain carries TRBV11-2 and TRBJ1-3, with D tentatively TRBD1 (5 bases). The V and J ends lost 7 bases and 0 bases respectively, with 16 bases between them. Germline CDR1 is SGHAT and CDR2 is FQNNGV. This CDR3 has 16 amino acids. The CDR3 sequence is CASTPRGTSSGNTIYF. CDR3 sequence (DNA): TGTGCCAGCACCCCTCGCGGGACGAGCTCTGGAAACACCATATATTTT. Based on the CDR3 plus reference TRBV11-2 and TRBJ1-3, the full variable domain is EAGVAQSPRYKIIEKRQSVAFWCNPISGHATLYWYQQILGQGPKLLIQFQNNGVVDDSQLPKDRFSAERLKGVDSTLKIQPAKLEDSAVYLCASTPRGTSSGNTIYFGEGSWLTVV.

This chain connects TRBV6-5 to TRBJ2-1; weak D call: TRBD2 (7 bases). This CDR3 comprises 15 residues. Trimming took off 2 bases at V and 4 bases at J, with 12 bases between the two ends. Per germline, CDR1 MNHEY and CDR2 SVGAGI. Here the CDR3 reads CASSYKGGAYNEQFF. The CDR3 bases are TGTGCCAGCAGTTACAAGGGGGGGGCGTACAATGAGCAGTTCTTC.

This rearrangement joins TRBV11-2 to TRBJ2-3; no reliable D call. V was pared by 3 bases and J by 3 bases, with 7 bases between. The CDR3 contains 13 residues. Per the germline V gene, CDR1 is SGHAT and CDR2 is FQNNGV. This CDR3 is CASSFSGTDTQYF. The CDR3 bases are TGTGCCAGCAGCTTCTCCGGGACAGATACGCAGTATTTT.

The genes are TRBV5-6 and TRBJ2-7, with a tentative D call TRBD1 (5 bases). The V end lost 3 bases, the J end lost 1 base, and 8 bases lay between the germline ends. Germline loops: CDR1 SGHDT, CDR2 YYEEEE. The CDR3 covers 13 residues. The CDR3 spells CASSSTASYEQYF. CDR3 coding DNA: TGTGCCAGCAGCTCGACAGCTTCCTACGAGCAGTACTTC. Full variable domain (outside the CDR3, taken from reference TRBV5-6 and TRBJ2-7): DAGVTQSPTHLIKTRGQQVTLRCSPKSGHDTVSWYQQALGQGPQFIFQYYEEEERQRGNFPDRFSGHQFPNYSSELNVNALLLGDSALYLCASSSTASYEQYFGPGTRLTVT.

This clone occurred once. The chain has TRBV6-5 and TRBJ1-1; 7 bases map to TRBD1. Germline CDR1 is MNHEY and CDR2 is SVGAGI. Unmatched junction bases numbered 9, after V lost 5 bases and J lost 3 bases. The CDR3 has 15 amino acids. CDR3 protein: CASSPQGGRDTEAFF. For the CDR3, the DNA is TGTGCCAGCAGTCCCCAAGGGGGCCGGGACACTGAAGCTTTCTTT.

The chain has TRBV5-1 and TRBJ2-5; possibly TRBD2 for D (6 bases). CDR3 length: 14 amino acids. V lost 4 bases, J lost 9 bases, and 19 bases lay in between. Germline values: CDR1 SGHRS, CDR2 YFSETQ. The CDR3 nucleotides read TGCGCCAGCAGCACCTTGGGACTGGAATCGGCCCAGTACTTC. Translating gives CASSTLGLESAQYF.

The genes are TRBV5-8 and TRBJ1-5, with unresolved D. Trimming pared 0 bases from V and 3 bases from J, leaving 13 bases between. The CDR3 extends over 16 amino acids. Germline V gives CDR1 SGHTS, CDR2 YDEGEE. The CDR3 DNA follows: TGTGCCAGCAGCTTGGAACCCGGACGGCTCAATCAGCCCCAGCATTTT. Translating gives CASSLEPGRLNQPQHF.